Each of the 23 T cell receptor beta chains below was sequenced from the same sample in a study of PD-1 blockade in classical Hodgkin lymphoma. Every patient relapsed after autologous stem cell transplantation, and brentuximab vedotin exposure varied. Using immunoSEQ multiplex PCR, the repertoire was profiled, and TCRdb retains in-frame clones only, with some absent. In the table there are over 50,000 clones, 81% of which are singletons. The source material was peripheral blood mononuclear cells (PBMCs), sampled at baseline. These receptors were taken from a human donor with classical Hodgkin lymphoma.

V gene TRBV6-6 combines with J gene TRBJ2-3; tentative D call: TRBD1 (6 bases). Trimming cost V 6 bases and J 1 base, with 14 bases left between them. The CDR3 consists of 15 residues. Germline V CDR1 and CDR2: MNHNY, SVGAGI (reference sequence). The CDR3 DNA follows: TGTGCCAGCAGAGCTCCAGGGGCAGGCACAGATACGCAGTATTTT. It codes for CASRAPGAGTDTQYF.

About this clone itself: Its ends do not fully match the called genes, so a read error is possible. The chain carries TRBV7-8 and TRBJ2-3; 7 bases agree with TRBD1. CDR3 length equals 15 residues. Per the germline V gene, CDR1 is SGHVS and CDR2 is FQNEAQ. The CDR3 loop reads CATSRGGRFTDTQYF. CDR3 coding DNA: TGTGCCACCAGCAGAGGGGGCAGATTCACAGATACGCAGTATTTT.

The J gene is TRBJ1-1, the V gene TRBV6-4; D is uncertain. CDR1 is MRHNA and CDR2 is SNTAGT in the germline V gene. Trimming shortened V by 4 bases and J by 7 bases, and 16 bases separated the two germline ends. The CDR3 runs 14 residues. This CDR3 reads CASSVAGGAGEAFF. Written as DNA, the CDR3 is TGTGCCAGCAGTGTAGCGGGAGGAGCTGGTGAAGCTTTCTTT.

This rearrangement joins TRBV7-6 to TRBJ1-1; 9 positions match TRBD1. Looked up from germline, CDR1 is SGHVS and CDR2 is FNYEAQ. The CDR3 has 16 amino acids. The trim removed 5 bases at V and 4 bases at J, leaving 11 bases unmatched. The CDR3 region has the DNA TGTGCCAGCAGCATGGCTGCCGGGACAGGGTTCACTGAAGCTTTCTTT. Residues: CASSMAAGTGFTEAFF.

The chain has TRBV7-9 and TRBJ2-3; tentative D call: TRBD1 (6 bases). Germline lookup yields CDR1 SEHNR and CDR2 FQNEAQ (reference sequence). The length of the CDR3 is 16 residues. V shed 0 bases and J shed 0 bases, with 10 bases lying between them. The CDR3 sequence: CASSLAADRSTDTQYF. The CDR3 DNA follows: TGTGCCAGCAGCTTAGCGGCGGACAGAAGCACAGATACGCAGTATTTT.

This clone has a handful of counts. V is TRBV27 and J is TRBJ1-2; TRBD1 agrees at 8 bases. The V and J ends lost 5 bases and 2 bases, in that order; junction bases with no gene match: 7. The CDR3 is made up of 15 amino acids. Per the germline V gene, CDR1 is MNHEY and CDR2 is SMNVEV (reference sequence). The DNA for the CDR3 is TGTGCCAGCAGTCTCCTGGCAGGGGGCAACTATGGCTACACCTTC. It codes for CASSLLAGGNYGYTF.

V gene TRBV7-9 combines with J gene TRBJ2-2, with 9 bases identical to TRBD1. Germline lookup yields CDR1 SEHNR and CDR2 FQNEAQ (reference sequence). The trim removed 5 bases at V and 4 bases at J, leaving 14 bases unmatched. This CDR3 spans 18 amino acids. The CDR3 loop reads CASSTPETGGSRTGELFF. CDR3 sequence (DNA): TGTGCCAGCAGCACGCCCGAGACAGGGGGGTCCCGCACCGGGGAGCTGTTTTTT.

This chain uses TRBV12-5 with TRBJ2-1; D not certain. V lost 2 bases and J lost 8, with 31 bases in between. The CDR3 is 20 residues long. Germline CDR1 is LGHNT and CDR2 is FRNRAP. The CDR3 region is CASGLTLVGIGYRIPYEQFF. The CDR3 DNA is TGTGCTAGTGGTTTGACACTCGTGGGGATCGGCTACCGGATCCCATATGAGCAGTTCTTC.

This sequence joins TRBV19 and TRBJ2-7; 9 positions match TRBD1. Germline CDR1 LNHDA, CDR2 SQIVND (reference sequence). V dropped 5 bases and J dropped 3; count of bases not matched to a gene: 2. The CDR3 is 13 residues long. In DNA form, the CDR3 reads TGTGCCAGTAGTCGGGGACAGGGCTACGAGCAGTACTTC. Amino acids: CASSRGQGYEQYF.

V usage is TRBV2 and J usage is TRBJ2-1; maybe TRBD2 (6 bases). Germline assignment: CDR1 SNHLY and CDR2 FYNNEI. Trimming stripped 5 bases from V and 5 bases from J, with 13 bases between. CDR3 length: 14 amino acids. The CDR3 reads CASSPAGPDNEQFF. The CDR3 bases are TGTGCCAGCAGTCCCGCGGGACCCGACAATGAGCAGTTCTTC.

The chain is built from TRBV18 and TRBJ2-7; D not certain. CDR1 and CDR2 (germline): KGHSH, LQKENI. The CDR3 covers 13 residues. Trimming left V 4 bases short and J 6 bases short, with 13 bases between. The CDR3 sequence: CASSREGSSEQYV. Written as DNA, the CDR3 is TGTGCCAGCTCACGGGAAGGATCGAGCGAGCAGTACGTC.

The sample holds a few counts of this clone. The chain is built from TRBV18 and TRBJ1-4, with TRBD1 as a possible D gene (6 bases). The germline V gene encodes CDR1 KGHSH and CDR2 LQKENI. This CDR3 is 13 amino acids long. The V end lost 9 bases, the J end lost 6 bases, and 14 bases lay between the germline ends. The CDR3 protein is CASIGTPDEKLFF. The CDR3 DNA sequence: TGTGCCAGTATCGGGACACCAGATGAAAAACTGTTTTTT.

Notes on this clone: At one boundary the junction diverges from the germline segment, which might be a read error. This chain connects TRBV10-3 to TRBJ1-1; maybe TRBD1 (6 bases). CDR1 ENHRY and CDR2 SYGVKD come from the germline V gene. The CDR3 is 15 amino acids. In DNA form, the CDR3 reads TGTGCCAGCAGTCCACCGTGGACAGTCTACACTGAAGCTTTCTTT. This translates into CASSPPWTVYTEAFF.

This clone was recorded a few times. The gene calls are TRBV7-9 and TRBJ1-5; D not resolved. The CDR3 has 13 residues. Germline loops: CDR1 SEHNR, CDR2 FQNEAQ (reference sequence). V shed 1 base and J shed 5 bases, with 6 bases lying between them. CDR3 region: CASSLVGDQPQHF. The CDR3 coding sequence is TGTGCCAGCAGCTTAGTGGGTGATCAGCCCCAGCATTTT. Supplemented by reference TRBV7-9 and TRBJ1-5, the full variable domain reads DTGVSQNPRHKITKRGQNVTFRCDPISEHNRLYWYRQTLGQGPEFLTYFQNEAQLEKSRLLSDRFSAERPKGSFSTLEIQRTEQGDSAMYLCASSLVGDQPQHFGDGTRLSIL.

This chain's CDR3 is CASSQAGLAALEQYF. The DNA for the CDR3 is TGCGCCAGCAGCCAAGCGGGACTAGCGGCCCTCGAGCAGTACTTC. This chain links TRBV4-3 with TRBJ2-7; 11 bases match TRBD2. Losses at the gene ends were 1 base for V and 6 bases for J; bases not matched to a gene: 5. CDR3 size: 15 residues. CDR1 is LGHNA, CDR2 YSLEER, per germline.

This clone was counted a few times. The chain employs TRBV7-2 and TRBJ1-4; 7 bases align to TRBD1. CDR3 size: 14 residues. V shed 5 bases and J 5 bases; nucleotides not matched to a gene: 5. Germline lookup yields CDR1 SGHTA and CDR2 FQGNSA. The CDR3 here is CASSTGQPNEKLFF. The CDR3 DNA reads as TGTGCCAGCAGCACGGGACAGCCGAATGAAAAACTGTTTTTT.

The CDR3 DNA reads as TGTGCCAGCAGCTTAGTTCGTAGCGGGAGTCAGATGGGAGAGACCCAGTACTTC. Its protein product is CASSLVRSGSQMGETQYF. The chain couples TRBV7-8 to TRBJ2-5, with 9 bases identical to TRBD2. Germline-derived CDR1 and CDR2 are SGHVS and FQNEAQ. The CDR3 has 18 residues. V shed 1 base, J shed 4 bases, and the junction held 13 bases outside the gene matches.

The V call is TRBV27, the J call TRBJ1-4; D remains ambiguous. Deletions cut 6 bases from V and 0 bases from J, with 11 bases between. CDR1 and CDR2 from the germline V gene are MNHEY and SMNVEV (reference sequence). The CDR3 totals 15 residues. The CDR3 DNA reads TGTGCCAGCAGCCCCACCGGGACAACTAATGAAAAACTGTTTTTT. Translation: CASSPTGTTNEKLFF.

This clone was detected only once. The chain carries TRBV27 and TRBJ2-1; 8 positions agree with TRBD1. Germline CDR1 and CDR2: MNHEY and SMNVEV (reference sequence). The CDR3 loop spans 13 amino acids. J was trimmed by 12 bases and V by 5 bases; bases with no gene match: 9. The CDR3 region has the DNA TGTGCCAGCAGTCCACCCCACAGGGGGTTGCAGTTCTTC. This sequence encodes CASSPPHRGLQFF.

This clone showed up just once. The chain is built from TRBV7-3 and TRBJ2-2; TRBD1 or TRBD2 may be the D gene (5 bases each). Trimming cost V 11 bases and J 3 bases, with 25 bases left between them. Germline values: CDR1 SGHTA, CDR2 FQGTGA. The CDR3 covers 17 residues. The CDR3: CAHQELRGGVDTGELFF. In DNA form, the CDR3 reads TGTGCCCACCAGGAGCTGAGGGGTGGTGTTGACACCGGGGAGCTGTTTTTT.

This clone showed up just a few times. This chain joins TRBV2 and TRBJ2-7; D remains ambiguous. Between the trimmed V and J ends, which lost 6 bases and 4 bases, there was a span of 13 bases. CDR1 is SNHLY and CDR2 is FYNNEI in the germline V gene. The CDR3 sequence is 13 residues long. CDR3 amino acids: CASSQNPAYEQYV. In nucleotides, the CDR3 is TGTGCCAGCAGCCAAAACCCCGCTTACGAGCAGTACGTC.

This clone was detected only a few times. The CDR3 loop reads CASSLFPLAGVNNEQFF. Here the CDR3 DNA reads TGTGCCAGCAGCCTTTTCCCACTAGCGGGGGTAAACAATGAGCAGTTCTTC. The J gene is TRBJ2-1, the V gene TRBV7-9; 11 positions agree with TRBD2. Germline V gene lookup returns CDR1 SEHNR and CDR2 FQNEAQ (reference sequence). Unmatched junction bases numbered 11, after V lost 5 bases and J lost 5 bases. The CDR3 consists of 17 residues.

V is TRBV28 and J is TRBJ2-3, with 11 bases identical to TRBD2. CDR3 size: 15 residues. With 7 bases clipped from V and 4 bases from J, the junction kept 7 bases outside the gene matches. Looked up from germline, CDR1 is MDHEN and CDR2 is SYDVKM. CDR3 region: CASTLSGRAADTQYF. In nucleotides, the CDR3 is TGTGCCAGCACCCTTAGCGGGAGGGCTGCAGATACGCAGTATTTT.